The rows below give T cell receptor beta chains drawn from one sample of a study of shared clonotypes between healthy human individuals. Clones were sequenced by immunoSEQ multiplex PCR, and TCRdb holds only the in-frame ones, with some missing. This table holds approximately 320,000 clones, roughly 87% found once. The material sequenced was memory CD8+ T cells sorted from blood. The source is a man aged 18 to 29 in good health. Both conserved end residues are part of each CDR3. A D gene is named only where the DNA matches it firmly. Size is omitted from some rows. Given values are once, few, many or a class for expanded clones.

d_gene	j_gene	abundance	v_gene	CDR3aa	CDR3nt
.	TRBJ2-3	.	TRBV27	CASSLLGPKGDTQYF	TGTGCCAGCAGTTTATTGGGCCCCAAAGGGGATACGCAGTATTTT
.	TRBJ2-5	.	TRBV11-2	CASSLGGGYQETQYF	TGTGCCAGCAGCTTAGGGGGGGGCTACCAAGAGACCCAGTACTTC
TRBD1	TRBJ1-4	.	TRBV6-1	CASARTGRVEKLFF	TGTGCCAGCGCGAGGACAGGGCGAGTGGAAAAACTGTTTTTT
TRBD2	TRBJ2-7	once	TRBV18	CASSLSPGLGDEQYF	TGTGCCAGCTCACTGTCACCGGGACTAGGTGACGAGCAGTACTTC
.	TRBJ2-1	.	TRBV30	CAWSQGRDQEQFF	TGTGCCTGGAGCCAAGGGCGGGATCAGGAGCAGTTCTTC
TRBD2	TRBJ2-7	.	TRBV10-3	CAAAGNGEGEQYF	TGTGCCGCGGCGGGGAACGGGGAGGGGGAGCAGTACTTC
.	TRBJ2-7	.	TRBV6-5	CASSYSVRSYEQYF	TGTGCCAGCAGTTACAGCGTACGGTCCTACGAGCAGTACTTC
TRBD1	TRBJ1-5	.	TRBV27	CASSQTGATQPQHF	TGTGCCAGCAGTCAGACAGGGGCTACTCAGCCCCAGCATTTT
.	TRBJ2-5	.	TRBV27	CASSPYQGQETQYF	TGTGCCAGCAGTCCCTACCAAGGGCAAGAGACCCAGTACTTC
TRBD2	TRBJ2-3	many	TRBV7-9	CASSGTSWGTDTQYF	TGTGCCAGCAGCGGGACTAGTTGGGGCACAGATACGCAGTATTTT
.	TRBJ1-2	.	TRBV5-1	CASRPAGQSDYGYTF	TGCGCCAGCAGGCCGGCGGGACAATCGGACTATGGCTACACCTTC
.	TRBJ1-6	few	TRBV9	CASSGAMGNSPLHF	TGTGCCAGCAGCGGGGCAATGGGGAATTCACCCCTCCACTTT
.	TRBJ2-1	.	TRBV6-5	CASTTRYNEQFF	TGTGCCAGCACTACAAGATACAATGAGCAGTTCTTC
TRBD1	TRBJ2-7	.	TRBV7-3	CASSLGQGPSYEQYF	TGTGCCAGCAGCCTGGGACAGGGGCCGTCCTACGAGCAGTACTTC
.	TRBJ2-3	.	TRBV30	CAWSVLTSVDTQYF	TGTGCCTGGAGTGTACTAACGTCCGTAGATACGCAGTATTTT
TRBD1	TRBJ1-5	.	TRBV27	CASSLTGAQQPQHF	TGTGCCAGCAGTTTAACAGGGGCACAACAGCCCCAGCATTTT
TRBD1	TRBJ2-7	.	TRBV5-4	CASSSVQRQGANEQYF	TGTGCCAGCAGCTCCGTACAAAGACAGGGGGCCAACGAGCAGTACTTC
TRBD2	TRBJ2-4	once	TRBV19	CASSQRLASTNIQYF	TGTGCCAGTAGTCAACGACTAGCCAGTACGAACATTCAGTACTTC
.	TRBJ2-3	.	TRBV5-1	CASSLGDHTDTQYF	TGCGCCAGCAGCTTGGGGGACCACACAGATACGCAGTATTTT
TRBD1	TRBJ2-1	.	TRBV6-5	CASSLGQAYNEQFF	TGTGCCAGCAGCCTGGGACAGGCCTACAATGAGCAGTTCTTC
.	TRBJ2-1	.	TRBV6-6	CASSYGVGGRYNEQFF	TGTGCCAGCAGTTACGGTGTAGGGGGGAGGTACAATGAGCAGTTCTTC
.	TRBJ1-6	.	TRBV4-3	CASSQVALSSYNSPLHF	TGCGCCAGCAGCCAAGTTGCCTTGAGCTCCTATAATTCACCCCTCCACTTT
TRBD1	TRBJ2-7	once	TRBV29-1	CSVVLGTEPYEQYF	TGCAGCGTTGTACTCGGGACAGAGCCCTACGAGCAGTACTTC
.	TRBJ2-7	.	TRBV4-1	CASSQDRGLAPHF	TGCGCCAGCAGCCAAGATAGAGGGCTAGCGCCTCACTTC
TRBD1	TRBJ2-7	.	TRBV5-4	CASSLTRDRESYEQYF	TGTGCCAGCAGCTTAACCCGGGACAGGGAGAGCTACGAGCAGTACTTC
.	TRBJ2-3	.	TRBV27	CASNSLDSLLTDTQYF	TGTGCCAGCAACTCATTGGACAGCCTCCTCACAGATACGCAGTATTTT
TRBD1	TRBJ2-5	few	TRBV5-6	CASSSNLGTGVETQYF	TGTGCCAGCAGCTCAAACCTTGGGACAGGGGTCGAGACCCAGTACTTC
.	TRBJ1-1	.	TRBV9	CASSVGVGRITEAFF	TGTGCCAGCAGCGTAGGGGTAGGGAGGATCACTGAAGCTTTCTTT
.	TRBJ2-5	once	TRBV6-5	CASSYRFQETQYF	TGTGCCAGCAGTTACCGATTCCAAGAGACCCAGTACTTC